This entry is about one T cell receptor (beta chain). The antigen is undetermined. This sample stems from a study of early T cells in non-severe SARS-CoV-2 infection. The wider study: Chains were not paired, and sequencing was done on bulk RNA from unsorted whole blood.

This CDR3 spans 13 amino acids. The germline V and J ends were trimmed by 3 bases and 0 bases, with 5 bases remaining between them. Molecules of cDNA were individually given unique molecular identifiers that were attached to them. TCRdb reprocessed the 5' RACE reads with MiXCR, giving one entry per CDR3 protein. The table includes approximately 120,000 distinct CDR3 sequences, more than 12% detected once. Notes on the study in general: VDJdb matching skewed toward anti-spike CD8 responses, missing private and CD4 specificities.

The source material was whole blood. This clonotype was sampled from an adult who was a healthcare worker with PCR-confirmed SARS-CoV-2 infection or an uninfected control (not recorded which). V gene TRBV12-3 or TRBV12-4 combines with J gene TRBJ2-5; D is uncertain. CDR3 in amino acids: CASSLSHQETQYF. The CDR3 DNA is TGTGCCAGCAGTTTGTCCCACCAAGAGACCCAGTACTTC.